This section outlines one T cell receptor (beta chain) sequence together with its context. TCRdb keeps only in-frame clones here, not all; method: immunoSEQ multiplex PCR. The data contain 190,000 or so clones, roughly four fifths of them singletons. Germline V gene sequence: CDR1 MGHRA, CDR2 YSYEKL. CDR3 length: 14 residues. Deletions cut 6 bases from V and 5 bases from J, with 16 bases between. This study enrolled people aged roughly 18 to 89 from approximately 24 US geographic areas. This specimen belongs to a study of blood T cell repertoires in COVID-19. Study-level information: T cells, B-cell-depleted T cells, or PBMCs supplied cDNA or gDNA.

The chain couples TRBV4-1 to TRBJ1-1; weak D call: TRBD1 (5 bases). Material: PBMCs or T cells enriched from blood (not recorded which). The TCR was taken from a man aged 40-55 years who had recovered from COVID-19. CDR3 loop: CASRTITSGTEAFF. DNA for the CDR3: TGCGCCAGCAGGACGATCACCTCAGGGACTGAAGCTTTCTTT.